A selection of T cell receptor beta chains follows, all from one sample in a study of T cells after yellow fever vaccination. TCRdb independently ran MiXCR on the 5' RACE reads; one entry per CDR3 protein. The sample yields a few hundred thousand distinct CDR3 sequences, approximately 4.2% seen once. Material: PBMCs, obtained 5 days after the yellow fever booster vaccination. Every receptor here comes from a man between 18 and 35 years old who received the YFV17D yellow fever vaccine. CDR3s include the opening cysteine and the closing phenylalanine or tryptophan. The order of the fields is V gene, D gene, J gene, clone size, CDR3 DNA, CDR3 protein. A D gene is named only where the DNA matches it firmly. Clone size is shown for a subset of rows, as once, few, many or a class of expanded clone.

TRBV6-5	.	TRBJ1-2	.	TGTGCCAGCACCGACAGAGGCGCCAACTATGGCTACACCTTC	CASTDRGANYGYTF
TRBV20-1	.	TRBJ2-3	few	TGCAGTGCTAGAGATCCGGCGACAGATACGCAGTATTTT	CSARDPATDTQYF
TRBV5-1	.	TRBJ2-4	.	TGCGCCAGCAGCTTGGATCGGGGAAAAAGGGCCAAAAACATTCAGTACTTC	CASSLDRGKRAKNIQYF
TRBV29-1	.	TRBJ1-2	.	TGCAGCGGCGGACGGGGTAACTATGGCTACACCTTC	CSGGRGNYGYTF
TRBV27	TRBD2	TRBJ2-3	many	TGTGCCAGCAGCCCCTCACTAGCGGGGGGTATAGATACGCAGTATTTT	CASSPSLAGGIDTQYF
TRBV20-1	.	TRBJ2-3	.	TGCAGTGCTAAACGTGGCGGGAGCACAGATACGCAGTATTTT	CSAKRGGSTDTQYF
TRBV11-2	.	TRBJ1-1	.	TGTGCCAGCAGCTTAGTATCGCCGTCGGTTCTGAACACTGAAGCTTTCTTT	CASSLVSPSVLNTEAFF
TRBV7-9	.	TRBJ2-7	few	TGTGCCAGCAGCCGGGACTTCTCCTACGAGCAGTACTTC	CASSRDFSYEQYF
TRBV28	.	TRBJ1-6	many	TGTGCCAGCAGTTCCCCTAATAATTCACCCCTCCACTTT	CASSSPNNSPLHF
TRBV12-5	.	TRBJ1-1	few	TGTGCTAGTGGTCCTGGACAGTCCCTTCGGGCTGAAGCTTTCTTT	CASGPGQSLRAEAFF
TRBV7-9	.	TRBJ2-3	few	TGTGCCGGCAGCCAGGGGGGAATCGCGCAGTATTTT	CAGSQGGIAQYF
TRBV11-2	.	TRBJ2-3	.	TGTGCCAGCAGCTTAGCAGAGGCGGGCACAGATACGCAGTATTTT	CASSLAEAGTDTQYF
TRBV5-4	.	TRBJ2-4	few	TGTGCCACCCAGAATCGGGGAGCCAAAAACATTCAGTACTTC	CATQNRGAKNIQYF
TRBV7-2	.	TRBJ1-2	.	TGTGCCAGCAGCTTAGTAGGCAGCGTCTATGGCTACACCTTC	CASSLVGSVYGYTF
TRBV20-1	TRBD2	TRBJ2-1	few	TGCAGTGTCCTGACTAGCGGGTACAATGAGCAGTTCTTC	CSVLTSGYNEQFF
TRBV5-1	.	TRBJ2-5	many	TGCGCCAGCAACTCTGCGAGGGGAACCCAAGAGACCCAGTACTTC	CASNSARGTQETQYF
TRBV6-2/TRBV6-3	.	TRBJ1-5	.	TGTGCCAGCAGTTTCACCGGGGCCGGCAATCAGCCCCAGCATTTT	CASSFTGAGNQPQHF
TRBV5-1	.	TRBJ2-2	many	TGCGCCAGCAGCCGTGGGACATCGAACACCGGGGAGCTGTTTTTT	CASSRGTSNTGELFF
TRBV6-6	.	TRBJ2-1	few	TGTGCCGGCGCGGACCATTACAATGAGCAGTTCTTC	CAGADHYNEQFF
TRBV7-6	.	TRBJ2-3	many	TGTGCCAGCAGCCCCAGGTGGACTAGCACAGATACGCAGTATTTT	CASSPRWTSTDTQYF